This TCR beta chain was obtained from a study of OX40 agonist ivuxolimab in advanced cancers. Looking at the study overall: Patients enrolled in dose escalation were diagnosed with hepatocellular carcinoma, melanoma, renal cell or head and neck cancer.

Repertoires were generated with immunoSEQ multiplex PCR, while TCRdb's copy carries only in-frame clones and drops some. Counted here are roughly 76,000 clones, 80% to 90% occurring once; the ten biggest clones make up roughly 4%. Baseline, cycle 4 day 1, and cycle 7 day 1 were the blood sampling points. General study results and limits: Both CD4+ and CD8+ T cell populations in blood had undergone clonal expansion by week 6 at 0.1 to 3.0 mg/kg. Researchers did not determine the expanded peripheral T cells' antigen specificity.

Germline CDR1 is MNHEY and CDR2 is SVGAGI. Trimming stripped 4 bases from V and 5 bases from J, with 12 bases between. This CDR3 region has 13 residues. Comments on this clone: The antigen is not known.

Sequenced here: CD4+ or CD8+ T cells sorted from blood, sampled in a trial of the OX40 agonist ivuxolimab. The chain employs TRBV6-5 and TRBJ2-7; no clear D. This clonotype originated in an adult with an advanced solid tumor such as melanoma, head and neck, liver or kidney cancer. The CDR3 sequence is CASSSPGIHEQYF. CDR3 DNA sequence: TGTGCCAGCAGTTCCCCGGGTATCCACGAGCAGTACTTC.